These 13 T cell receptor beta chains originate from one sample sequenced in a study of T cells expressing NK-cell markers. TCRdb reprocessed the 5' RACE reads, with one entry per CDR3 protein and no DNA. The sample table includes 450,000 to 600,000 distinct CDR3 sequences. The sample was blood T cells: a sorted CD56 or NKG2C T cell subset, CD4+ or CD8+ T cells, or bulk PBMC T cells (not recorded which). The receptor source for this set is a man younger than 30 in good health.

CDR3: CSVGGAINEKLFF. The J gene is TRBJ1-4, the V gene TRBV29-1. Germline CDR1 reads SQVTM; CDR2 reads ANQGSEA. The CDR3 is made up of 13 amino acids.

This chain connects TRBV6-1 to TRBJ1-5. The length of the CDR3 is 12 residues. The V gene's germline CDR1 is MNHNS and CDR2 SASEGT. This CDR3 is CASRGELGPQHF.

The chain uses TRBV10-2 and TRBJ2-1; TCRdb reports TRBD2, a call that lacks DNA to check it against. Looked up from germline, CDR1 is WSHSY and CDR2 is SAAADI. This CDR3 contains 14 residues. CDR3 region: CASIDPAGVGEQFF.

V usage is TRBV7-2 and J usage is TRBJ2-2; TCRdb lists TRBD2, though no DNA is available to test this call. CDR3 size: 15 residues. Germline V gives CDR1 SGHTA, CDR2 FQGNSA. The CDR3 here is CASSPSGANTGELFF.

V is TRBV6-2 or TRBV6-3 and J is TRBJ2-1. The germline V gene encodes CDR1 MNHEY and CDR2 SVGEGT. This CDR3 is built from 12 residues. CDR3 protein: CASSRSNLEQFF.

The V gene is TRBV6-5, the J gene TRBJ1-5; there is no DNA to check the TCRdb D call of TRBD1. The CDR3 totals 15 residues. Germline V gene data show CDR1 as MNHEY and CDR2 as SVGAGI. This chain's CDR3 is CASSFKRQGNQPQHF.

V gene TRBV5-1 combines with J gene TRBJ2-7; TCRdb indicates TRBD1, and absent DNA this call remains unverified. This CDR3 contains 15 residues. CDR1 is SGHRS, CDR2 YFSETQ, per germline. The CDR3 loop is CASSFLTGQGTEQYF.

The chain combines TRBV18 with TRBJ1-1; TCRdb reports TRBD1, a call that lacks DNA to check it against. The CDR3 spans 13 residues. CDR1 and CDR2 (germline): KGHSH, LQKENI. The CDR3 is CASCGAGNTEAFF.

V gene TRBV10-3 combines with J gene TRBJ2-3; TCRdb returns TRBD2, unconfirmable since there is no DNA. This CDR3 has 19 amino acids. CDR1 and CDR2 (germline): ENHRY, SYGVKD. CDR3 loop: CAISGPLAGGPVGTDTQYF.

V and J are TRBV7-9 and TRBJ2-3. CDR1 and CDR2 (germline): SEHNR, FQNEAQ (reference sequence). The CDR3 runs to 17 residues. CDR3: CASSLPLLAGGTDTQYF.

The chain employs TRBV20-1 and TRBJ1-1. The CDR3 has 15 residues. The germline V gene encodes CDR1 DFQATT and CDR2 SNEGSKA (reference sequence). CDR3 amino acids: CSARMGLGMGTEAFF.

The rearrangement joins TRBV9 to TRBJ2-2; TCRdb gives TRBD1 as the D gene, but with no DNA this cannot be confirmed. Germline values: CDR1 SGDLS, CDR2 YYNGEE. The CDR3 is made up of 16 amino acids. CDR3 protein: CASSVVAGAETGELFF.

V gene TRBV20-1 combines with J gene TRBJ1-2. CDR1 is DFQATT, CDR2 SNEGSKA, per germline (reference sequence). The CDR3 sequence is 12 residues long. CDR3 region: CSARDLRDGYTF.